This T cell receptor beta chain was captured in a study of T-cell memory formation after mild COVID-19 (dated by TCRdb to about 2021). Concerning the study at large: TCR sequence clusters from the two donors were largely donor specific. Longitudinal TCRalpha and TCRbeta repertoire sequencing tracked T-cell clones expanding and contracting after mild COVID-19 in two donors. The cohort was made up of two young adult volunteers, one female and one male, who were previously healthy.

Ficoll-Paque density gradient centrifugation was the method used to isolate PBMCs. From the cysteine through the phenylalanine, the CDR3 covers 12 amino acids. The entry retains the CDR3 DNA only, 36 bases that are in frame from base 1. V is reduced by 6 bases and J by 7 bases, leaving a spacing of 15 bases between them. As encoded in the germline V gene (reference sequence), CDR1 is DFQATT while CDR2 is SNEGSKA. This clonotype appeared a few times. Its recognized antigen is unknown. No much larger clonotype is one base removed from it; base qualities were not supplied. The sequencing machine was an Illumina NovaSeq 6000. TCRalpha and TCRbeta cDNA libraries were constructed by 5'RACE with constant-segment primers, with sample barcodes and unique molecular identifiers being introduced. Trizol reagent was used to extract RNA from every sample. The libraries were amplified in two PCR steps, and the second step added a second sample barcode and Illumina TruSeq adapters. Libraries were sequenced on an Illumina NovaSeq with 2 x 150 bp paired-end reads. The paper's processing steps were these. Reads were demultiplexed and collapsed into UMI-guided consensus sequences with migec v1.2.7. Using mixcr v2.1.11, UMI consensuses were aligned to TRA and TRB V and J templates and then assembled into clonotypes. A clonotype was counted as expanded or contracted only if both edgeR and NoisET called the change significant, with noise models trained on biological replicates. For edgeR calls, a false discovery rate-adjusted p below 0.01 and a log2 fold-change threshold of 1 were applied. PCA with hierarchical clustering of max-normalized trajectories of the 1000 most abundant clonotypes was used as exploratory dynamics analysis. The CD4 or CD8 phenotype of responding clones was assigned using the separately sequenced CD4+ and CD8+ repertoires. Clones were called with MiXCR by TCRdb after fastp trimmed the public reads at Q25, and only in-frame beta chains were retained. Each CDR3 protein appears once, grouped with its most common genes and DNA. TCRdb's processing, not the authors' own work, is the source of the V and J calls. In this sample the table shows about 610,000 distinct CDR3 sequences, roughly 17% of which occur a single time. The ten top clones hold about 7.5% of the sample.

Summary of the overall study and its limitations: Contracting CD4+ clones were located mainly in the CM and EM memory subsets, whereas CD8+ clones were found to be enriched in EMRA. The second-wave clones that peaked on day 37 were not confirmed to be SARS-CoV-2 specific. Only a couple of mild cases were covered in the study, and larger cohorts including severe cases with pre-infection samples were considered necessary. Balanced CD4/CD8 phenotypes were observed for clones contracting from day 15 to 85, whereas a bias towards CD4+ was observed for a second wave of clones expanding from day 15 to 37. The detection of some responding clones in pre-infection memory suggests that pre-existing cross-reactive memory T cells joined the SARS-CoV-2 response.

The sequence came from an adult woman who had mild COVID-19 (a few samples of this study predate the infection). The sample titles of this study are shuffled in the database, so cell type and time point are left out; the donor was told from shared clones. Source material: PBMCs or a T cell subset sorted from them (not recorded which). The sequence links TRBV20-1 to TRBJ1-1; a weak D assignment points to TRBD1 (6 bases agree). In nucleotide form, the sequence is TGCAGTGCCTCGTGGGGGCTTAGTGAAGCTTTCTTT. This translates into CSASWGLSEAFF.